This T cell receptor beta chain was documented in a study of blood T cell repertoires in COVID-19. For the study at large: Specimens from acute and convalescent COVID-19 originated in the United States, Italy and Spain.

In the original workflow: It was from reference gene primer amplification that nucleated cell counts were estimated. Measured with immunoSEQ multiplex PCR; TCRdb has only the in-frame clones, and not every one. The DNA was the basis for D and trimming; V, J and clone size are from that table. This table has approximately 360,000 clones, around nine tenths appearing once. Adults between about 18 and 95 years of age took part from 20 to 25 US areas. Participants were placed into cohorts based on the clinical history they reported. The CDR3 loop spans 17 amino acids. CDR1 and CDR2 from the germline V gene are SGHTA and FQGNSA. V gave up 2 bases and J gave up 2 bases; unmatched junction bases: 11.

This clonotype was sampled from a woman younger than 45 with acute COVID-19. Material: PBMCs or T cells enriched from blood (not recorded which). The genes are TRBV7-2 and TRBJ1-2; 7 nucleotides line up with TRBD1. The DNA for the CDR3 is TGTGCCAGCAGCTTATCTGACAGGGAGGCTTGGAACTATGGCTACACCTTC. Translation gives CASSLSDREAWNYGYTF.